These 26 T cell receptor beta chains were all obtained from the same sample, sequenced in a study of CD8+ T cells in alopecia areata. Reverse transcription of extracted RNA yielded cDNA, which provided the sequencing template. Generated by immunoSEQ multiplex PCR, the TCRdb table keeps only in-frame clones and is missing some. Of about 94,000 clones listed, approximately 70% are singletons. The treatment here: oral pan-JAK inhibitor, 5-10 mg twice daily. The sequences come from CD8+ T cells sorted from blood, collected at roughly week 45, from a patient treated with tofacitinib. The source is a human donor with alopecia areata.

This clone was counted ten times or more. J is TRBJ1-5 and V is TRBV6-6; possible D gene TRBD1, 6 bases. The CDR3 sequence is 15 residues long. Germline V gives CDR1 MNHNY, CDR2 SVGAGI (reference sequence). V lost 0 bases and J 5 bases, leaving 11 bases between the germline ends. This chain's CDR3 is CASSYSLGGDQPQHF. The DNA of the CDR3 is TGTGCCAGCAGTTACTCGTTGGGGGGCGATCAGCCCCAGCATTTT.

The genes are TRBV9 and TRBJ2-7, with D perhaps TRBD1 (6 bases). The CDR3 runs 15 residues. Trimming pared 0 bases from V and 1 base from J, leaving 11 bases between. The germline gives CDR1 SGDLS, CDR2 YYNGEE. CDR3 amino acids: CASSVDGTPSYEQYF. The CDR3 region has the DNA TGTGCCAGCAGCGTAGACGGGACACCTTCCTACGAGCAGTACTTC.

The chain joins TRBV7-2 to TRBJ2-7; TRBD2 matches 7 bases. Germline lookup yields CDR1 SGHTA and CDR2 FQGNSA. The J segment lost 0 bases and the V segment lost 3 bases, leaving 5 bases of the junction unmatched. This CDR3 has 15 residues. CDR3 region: CASSFTSVRSYEQYF. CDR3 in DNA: TGTGCCAGCAGCTTCACTAGCGTACGCTCCTACGAGCAGTACTTC. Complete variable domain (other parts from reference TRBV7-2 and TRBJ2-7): GAGVSQSPSNKVTEKGKDVELRCDPISGHTALYWYRQSLGQGLEFLIYFQGNSAPDKSGLPSDRFSAERTGGSVSTLTIQRTQQEDSAVYLCASSFTSVRSYEQYFGPGTRLTVT.

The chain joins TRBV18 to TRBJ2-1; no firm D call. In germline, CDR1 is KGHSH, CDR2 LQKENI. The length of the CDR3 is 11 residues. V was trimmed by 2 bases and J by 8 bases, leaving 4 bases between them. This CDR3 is CASSPADEQFF. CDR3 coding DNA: TGTGCCAGCTCACCAGCGGATGAGCAGTTCTTC. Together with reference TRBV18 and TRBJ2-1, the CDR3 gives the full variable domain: NAGVMQNPRHLVRRRGQEARLRCSPMKGHSHVYWYRQLPEEGLKFMVYLQKENIIDESGMPKERFSAEFPKEGPSILRIQQVVRGDSAAYFCASSPADEQFFGPGTRLTVL.

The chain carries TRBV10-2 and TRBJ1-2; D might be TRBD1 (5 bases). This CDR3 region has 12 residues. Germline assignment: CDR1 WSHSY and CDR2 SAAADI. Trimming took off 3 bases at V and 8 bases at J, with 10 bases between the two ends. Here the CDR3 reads CASSDGGYGYTF. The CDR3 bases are TGCGCCAGCAGTGATGGGGGTTACGGCTACACCTTC.

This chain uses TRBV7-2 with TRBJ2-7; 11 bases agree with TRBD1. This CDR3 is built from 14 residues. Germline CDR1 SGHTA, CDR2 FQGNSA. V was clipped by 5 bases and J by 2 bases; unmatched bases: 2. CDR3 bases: TGTGCCAGCAGCCAGGGACAGGGGGCCTACGAGCAGTACTTC. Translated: CASSQGQGAYEQYF.

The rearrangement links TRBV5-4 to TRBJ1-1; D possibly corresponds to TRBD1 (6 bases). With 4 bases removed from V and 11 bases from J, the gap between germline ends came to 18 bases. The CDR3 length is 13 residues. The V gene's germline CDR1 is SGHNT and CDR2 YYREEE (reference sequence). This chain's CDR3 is CASSLGTPDGAFF. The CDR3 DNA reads TGTGCCAGCAGCCTAGGGACACCCGATGGGGCTTTCTTT.

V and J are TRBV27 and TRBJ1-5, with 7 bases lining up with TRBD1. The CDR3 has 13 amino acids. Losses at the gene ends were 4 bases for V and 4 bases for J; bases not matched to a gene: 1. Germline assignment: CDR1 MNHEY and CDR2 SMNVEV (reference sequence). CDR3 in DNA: TGTGCCAGCAGTTGGGGACAGAATCAGCCCCAGCATTTT. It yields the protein CASSWGQNQPQHF.

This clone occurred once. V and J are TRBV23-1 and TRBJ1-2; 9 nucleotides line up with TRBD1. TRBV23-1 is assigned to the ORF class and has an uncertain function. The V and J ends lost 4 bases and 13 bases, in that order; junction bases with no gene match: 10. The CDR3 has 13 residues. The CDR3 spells CASSPFYRGRCTF. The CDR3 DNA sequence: TGCGCCAGCAGTCCTTTTTACAGGGGGCGCTGCACCTTC.

The CDR3 sequence: CASSDTLRQYF. Here the CDR3 DNA reads TGTGCCAGCAGTGATACCCTTCGGCAGTATTTT. The chain recombines TRBV6-4 with TRBJ2-3; no clear D gene. This CDR3 is 11 amino acids long. Germline values: CDR1 MRHNA, CDR2 SNTAGT. Between the trimmed V and J ends, which lost 3 bases and 11 bases, there was a span of 9 bases.

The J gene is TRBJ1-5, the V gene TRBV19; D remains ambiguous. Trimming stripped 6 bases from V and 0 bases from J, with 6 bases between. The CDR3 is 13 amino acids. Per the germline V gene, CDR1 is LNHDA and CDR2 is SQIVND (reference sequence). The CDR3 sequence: CASSMISNQPQHF. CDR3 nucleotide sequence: TGTGCCAGTAGCATGATTAGCAATCAGCCCCAGCATTTT.

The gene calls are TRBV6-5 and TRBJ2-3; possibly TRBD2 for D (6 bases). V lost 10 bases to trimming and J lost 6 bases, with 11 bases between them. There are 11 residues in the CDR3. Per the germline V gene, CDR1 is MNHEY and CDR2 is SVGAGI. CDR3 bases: TGTGCCACCCTAGCGTGGGATACGCAGTATTTT. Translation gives CATLAWDTQYF.

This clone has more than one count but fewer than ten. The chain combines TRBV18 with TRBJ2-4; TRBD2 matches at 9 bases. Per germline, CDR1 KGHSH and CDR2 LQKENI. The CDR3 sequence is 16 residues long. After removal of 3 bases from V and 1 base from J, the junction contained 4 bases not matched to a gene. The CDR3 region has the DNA TGTGCCAGCTCACCGCGGGAGGGGCCCGCCAAAAACATTCAGTACTTC. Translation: CASSPREGPAKNIQYF.

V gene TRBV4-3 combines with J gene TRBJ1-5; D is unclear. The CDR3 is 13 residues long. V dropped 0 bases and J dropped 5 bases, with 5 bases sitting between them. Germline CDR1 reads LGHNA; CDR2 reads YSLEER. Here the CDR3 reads CASSQDLDQPQHF. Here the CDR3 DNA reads TGCGCCAGCAGCCAAGATCTTGATCAGCCCCAGCATTTT.

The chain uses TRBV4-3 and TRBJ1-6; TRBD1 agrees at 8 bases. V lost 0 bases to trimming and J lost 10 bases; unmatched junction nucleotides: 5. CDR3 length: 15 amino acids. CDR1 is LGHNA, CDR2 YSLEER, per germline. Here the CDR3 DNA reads TGCGCCAGCAGCCAAGAGTGGACAGGGCACTCACCCCTCCACTTT. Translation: CASSQEWTGHSPLHF.

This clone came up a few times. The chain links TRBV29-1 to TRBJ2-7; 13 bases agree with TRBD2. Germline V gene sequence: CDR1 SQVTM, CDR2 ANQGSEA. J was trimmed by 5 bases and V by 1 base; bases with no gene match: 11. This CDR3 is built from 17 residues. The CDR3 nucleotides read TGCAGCGTTGAAGCCCGCTCCACCGGGACTAGCGGGGACGAGCAGTACTTC. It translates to CSVEARSTGTSGDEQYF.

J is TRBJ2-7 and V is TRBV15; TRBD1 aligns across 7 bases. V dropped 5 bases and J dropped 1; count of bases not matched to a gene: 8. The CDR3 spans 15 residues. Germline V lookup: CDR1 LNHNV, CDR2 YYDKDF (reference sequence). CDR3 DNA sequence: TGTGCCACCAGCGATGGGACAGCCATATCCTACGAGCAGTACTTC. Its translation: CATSDGTAISYEQYF.

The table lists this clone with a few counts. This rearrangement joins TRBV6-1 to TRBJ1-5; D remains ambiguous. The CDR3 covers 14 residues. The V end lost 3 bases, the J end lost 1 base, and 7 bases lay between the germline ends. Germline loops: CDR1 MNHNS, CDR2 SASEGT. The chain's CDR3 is CASSDLPSNQPQHF. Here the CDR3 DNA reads TGTGCCAGCAGTGATTTACCAAGCAATCAGCCCCAGCATTTT.

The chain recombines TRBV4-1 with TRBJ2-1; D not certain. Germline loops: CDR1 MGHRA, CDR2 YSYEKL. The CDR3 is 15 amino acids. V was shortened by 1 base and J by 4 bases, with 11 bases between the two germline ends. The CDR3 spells CASSQVVGQYNEQFF. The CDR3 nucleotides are TGCGCCAGCAGCCAAGTTGTTGGTCAGTACAATGAGCAGTTCTTC.

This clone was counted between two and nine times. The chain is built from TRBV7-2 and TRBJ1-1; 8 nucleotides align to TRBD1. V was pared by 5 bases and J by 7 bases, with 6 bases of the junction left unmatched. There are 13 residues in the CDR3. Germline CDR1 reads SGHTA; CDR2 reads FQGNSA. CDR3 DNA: TGTGCCAGCAGCAAGGACAGGGCGGGTGAAGCTTTCTTT. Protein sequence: CASSKDRAGEAFF. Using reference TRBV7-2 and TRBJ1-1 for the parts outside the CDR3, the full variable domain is GAGVSQSPSNKVTEKGKDVELRCDPISGHTALYWYRQSLGQGLEFLIYFQGNSAPDKSGLPSDRFSAERTGGSVSTLTIQRTQQEDSAVYLCASSKDRAGEAFFGQGTRLTVV.

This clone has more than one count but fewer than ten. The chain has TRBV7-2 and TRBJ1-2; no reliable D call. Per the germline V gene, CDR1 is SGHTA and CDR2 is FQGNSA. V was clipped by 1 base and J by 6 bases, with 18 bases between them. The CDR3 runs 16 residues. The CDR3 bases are TGTGCCAGCAGCTTAGACAGTATATCTGTTGGCGATGGCTACACCTTC. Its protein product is CASSLDSISVGDGYTF.

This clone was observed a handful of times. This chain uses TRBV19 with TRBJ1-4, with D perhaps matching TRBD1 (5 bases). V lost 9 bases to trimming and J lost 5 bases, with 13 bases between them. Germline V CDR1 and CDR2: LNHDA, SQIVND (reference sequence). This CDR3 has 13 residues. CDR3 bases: TGTGCCAGCTCAGGACAACCCAATGAAAAACTGTTTTTT. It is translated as CASSGQPNEKLFF.

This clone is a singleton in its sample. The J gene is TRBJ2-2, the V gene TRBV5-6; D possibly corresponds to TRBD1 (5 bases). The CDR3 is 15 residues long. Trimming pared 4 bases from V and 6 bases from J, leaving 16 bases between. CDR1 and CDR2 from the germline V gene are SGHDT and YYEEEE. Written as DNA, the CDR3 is TGTGCCAGCAGCGGGTATACGGACATCCCCGGGGAGCTGTTTTTT. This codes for CASSGYTDIPGELFF.

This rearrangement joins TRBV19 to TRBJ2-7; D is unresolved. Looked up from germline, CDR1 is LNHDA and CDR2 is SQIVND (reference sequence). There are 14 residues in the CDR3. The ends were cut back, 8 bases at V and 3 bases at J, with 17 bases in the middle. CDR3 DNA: TGTGCCAGTTCAAAGAGTGGCATATACTACGAGCAGTACTTC. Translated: CASSKSGIYYEQYF. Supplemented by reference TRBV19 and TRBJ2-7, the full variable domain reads DGGITQSPKYLFRKEGQNVTLSCEQNLNHDAMYWYRQDPGQGLRLIYYSQIVNDFQKGDIAEGYSVSREKKESFPLTVTSAQKNPTAFYLCASSKSGIYYEQYFGPGTRLTVT.

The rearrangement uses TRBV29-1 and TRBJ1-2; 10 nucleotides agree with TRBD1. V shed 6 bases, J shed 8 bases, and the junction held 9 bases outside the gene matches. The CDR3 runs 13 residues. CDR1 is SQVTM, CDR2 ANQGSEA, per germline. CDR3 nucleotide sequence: TGCAGCGTAGCCGGGACAGGGGATAGGGGCTACACCTTC. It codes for CSVAGTGDRGYTF.

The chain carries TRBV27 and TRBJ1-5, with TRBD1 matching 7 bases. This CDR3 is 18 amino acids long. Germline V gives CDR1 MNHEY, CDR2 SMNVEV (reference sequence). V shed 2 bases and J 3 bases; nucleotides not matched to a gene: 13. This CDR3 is CASSLRGVRGEPNQPQHF. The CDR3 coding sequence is TGTGCCAGCAGTTTACGCGGGGTCAGGGGGGAGCCCAATCAGCCCCAGCATTTT.